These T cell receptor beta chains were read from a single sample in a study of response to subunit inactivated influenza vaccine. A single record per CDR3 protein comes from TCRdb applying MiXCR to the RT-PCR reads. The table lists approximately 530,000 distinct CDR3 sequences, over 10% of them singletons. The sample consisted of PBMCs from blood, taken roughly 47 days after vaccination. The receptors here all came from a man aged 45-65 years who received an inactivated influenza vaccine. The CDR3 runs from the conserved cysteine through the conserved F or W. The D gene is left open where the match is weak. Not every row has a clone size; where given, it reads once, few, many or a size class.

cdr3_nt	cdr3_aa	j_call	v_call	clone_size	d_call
TGCGCCAGCAGCGTCGGGACAGGGAAAGTGGATGAAAAACTGTTTTTT	CASSVGTGKVDEKLFF	TRBJ1-4	TRBV5-1	few	TRBD1
TGTGCCAGCAGCCCCGTTGACTACGAGCAGTACTTC	CASSPVDYEQYF	TRBJ2-7	TRBV7-9	few	NA
TGTGCCAGCAGTAAGTGGGACAGGGTGCTCGGGACTGAAGCTTTCTTT	CASSKWDRVLGTEAFF	TRBJ1-1	TRBV12-3/TRBV12-4	many	TRBD1
TGCAGTGCTAGAGGAGCTAGCGGGAGGTACAATGAGCAGTTCTTC	CSARGASGRYNEQFF	TRBJ2-1	TRBV20-1	few	TRBD2
TGTGCCAGTAGTATCCTCGGCGGGAGTATTGAGCAGTTCTTC	CASSILGGSIEQFF	TRBJ2-1	TRBV19	NA	TRBD2
TGTGCCAGCAGCTTAGTACAGGGTGTCACTGAAGCTTTCTTT	CASSLVQGVTEAFF	TRBJ1-1	TRBV7-2	NA	NA
TGTGCCAGTATTCTAGCGGGAGTACACAATGAGCAGTTCTTC	CASILAGVHNEQFF	TRBJ2-1	TRBV12-3/TRBV12-4	many	TRBD2
TGCAGCGTTGGCACTAGCAGATCCACAGATACGCAGTATTTT	CSVGTSRSTDTQYF	TRBJ2-3	TRBV29-1	many	NA
TGCAGTGCTAGTTCCCCGACAGGGGATCCCTACGAGCAGTACTTC	CSASSPTGDPYEQYF	TRBJ2-7	TRBV20-1	NA	TRBD1
TGCAGTGCTAGTTGGGCTAGCGGGAACTACGAGCAGTACTTC	CSASWASGNYEQYF	TRBJ2-7	TRBV20-1	NA	TRBD2
TGTGCCAGCAGTCGATACCGGGACAGGAGGGAAGATACGCAGTATTTT	CASSRYRDRREDTQYF	TRBJ2-3	TRBV12-3/TRBV12-4	many	TRBD1
TGTGCCAGCAGTGAAGAAAGGCCTGGGAGCTCCTATAATTCACCCCTCCACTTT	CASSEERPGSSYNSPLHF	TRBJ1-6	TRBV2	few	NA
TGCGCCAGCAGTCCAAGATTGGGAGGGATCGGCGATGAGCAGTTCTTC	CASSPRLGGIGDEQFF	TRBJ2-1	TRBV4-1	NA	TRBD2
TGTGCCACCAGTACGAGGAGCGGGGGGGCCCTTGAGACCCAGTACTTC	CATSTRSGGALETQYF	TRBJ2-5	TRBV15	NA	TRBD2
TGTGCCAGCAGCCCCGGCAGGTTCCTATCCTACGAGCAGTACTTC	CASSPGRFLSYEQYF	TRBJ2-7	TRBV7-2	many	NA